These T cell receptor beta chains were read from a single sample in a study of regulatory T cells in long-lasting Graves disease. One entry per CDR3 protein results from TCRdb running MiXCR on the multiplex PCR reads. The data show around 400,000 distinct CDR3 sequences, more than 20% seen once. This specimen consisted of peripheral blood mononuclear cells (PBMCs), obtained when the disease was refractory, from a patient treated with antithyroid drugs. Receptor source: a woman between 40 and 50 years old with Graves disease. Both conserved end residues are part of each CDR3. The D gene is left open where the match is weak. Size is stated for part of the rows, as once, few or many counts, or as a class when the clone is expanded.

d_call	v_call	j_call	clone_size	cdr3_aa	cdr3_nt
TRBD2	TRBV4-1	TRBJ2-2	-	CASSPGTRSGELFF	TGCGCCAGCAGTCCCGGGACTAGGTCCGGGGAGCTGTTTTTT
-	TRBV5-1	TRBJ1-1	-	CASSTRRTDTEAFF	TGCGCCAGCAGCACGCGGCGGACAGACACTGAAGCTTTCTTT
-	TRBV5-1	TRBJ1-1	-	CASSLEAGPKNTEAFF	TGCGCCAGCAGCTTGGAGGCAGGACCCAAGAACACTGAAGCTTTCTTT
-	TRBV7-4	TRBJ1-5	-	CASNAAVGSNRHQPQHF	TGTGCCAGCAACGCAGCCGTGGGGTCCAATCGCCATCAGCCCCAGCATTTT
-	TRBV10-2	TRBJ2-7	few	CASSGWPLDRAYEQYF	TGCGCCAGCAGCGGATGGCCTTTGGACAGAGCCTACGAGCAGTACTTC
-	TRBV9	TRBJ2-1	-	CASSVVDLAKSGDEQFF	TGTGCCAGCAGCGTAGTGGATCTAGCGAAATCTGGCGATGAGCAGTTCTTC
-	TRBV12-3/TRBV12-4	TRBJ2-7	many	CASSLSSQGTYEQYF	TGTGCCAGCAGTTTAAGTTCCCAGGGAACCTACGAGCAGTACTTC
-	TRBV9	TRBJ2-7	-	CASSSSPQGYEQYF	TGTGCCAGCAGCTCATCCCCTCAGGGCTACGAGCAGTACTTC
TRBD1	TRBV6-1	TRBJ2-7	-	CASSDYGTGTYYEQYF	TGTGCCAGCAGTGATTACGGGACAGGGACCTACTACGAGCAGTACTTC
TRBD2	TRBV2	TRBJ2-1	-	CASSHPGSGRGSSYNEQFF	TGTGCCAGCAGCCACCCCGGTAGCGGGAGGGGTAGCTCCTACAATGAGCAGTTCTTC
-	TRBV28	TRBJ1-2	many	CASTGPLKGYTF	TGTGCCAGCACGGGACCCCTAAAGGGCTACACCTTC